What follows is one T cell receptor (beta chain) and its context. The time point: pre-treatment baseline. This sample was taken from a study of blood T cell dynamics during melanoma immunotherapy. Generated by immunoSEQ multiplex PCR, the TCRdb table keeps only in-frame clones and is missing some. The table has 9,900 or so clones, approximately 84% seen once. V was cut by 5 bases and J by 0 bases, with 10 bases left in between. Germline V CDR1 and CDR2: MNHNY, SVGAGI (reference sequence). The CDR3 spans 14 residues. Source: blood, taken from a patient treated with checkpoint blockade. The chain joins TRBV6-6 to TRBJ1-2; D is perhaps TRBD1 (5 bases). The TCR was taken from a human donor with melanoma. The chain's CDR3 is CASSAYRTNYGYTF. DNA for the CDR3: TGTGCCAGCAGTGCCTACAGGACTAACTATGGCTACACCTTC.